The 9 T cell receptor beta chains below come from one sample, sequenced in a study of OX40 agonist ivuxolimab in advanced cancers. Only in-frame clones appear in the TCRdb table, and some are missing; sequencing was by immunoSEQ multiplex PCR. Of 100,000 or so clones in the sample, 70% to 90% were seen once. Sequenced here: CD4+ or CD8+ T cells sorted from blood, sampled in a trial of the OX40 agonist ivuxolimab. The receptors were gathered from an adult with an advanced solid tumor such as melanoma, head and neck, liver or kidney cancer.

This chain uses TRBV4-1 with TRBJ1-5; D is perhaps TRBD1 (5 bases). Trimming stripped 3 bases from V and 0 bases from J, with 9 bases between. The CDR3 has 15 residues. Germline CDR1 reads MGHRA; CDR2 reads YSYEKL. CDR3 loop: CASSQGGTSNQPQHF. The CDR3 coding sequence is TGCGCCAGCAGCCAGGGGGGGACTAGCAATCAGCCCCAGCATTTT.

To note about this clone: One end of the junction is discordant with germline, which a read error may explain. V is TRBV19 and J is TRBJ1-3; 12 nucleotides agree with TRBD1. Looked up from germline, CDR1 is LNHDA and CDR2 is SQIVND (reference sequence). The CDR3 contains 17 residues. CDR3 in amino acids: CASSVGGTGGLGNTIYF. CDR3 DNA: TGTGCAAGTAGTGTCGGAGGGACAGGGGGCCTCGGAAACACCATATATTTT.

The rearrangement uses TRBV9 and TRBJ2-2; perhaps TRBD1 as D (6 bases). Looked up from germline, CDR1 is SGDLS and CDR2 is YYNGEE. Trimming shortened V by 4 bases and J by 0 bases, and 10 bases separated the two germline ends. The CDR3 contains 15 residues. As DNA, the CDR3 is TGTGCCAGCAGCACCGGGACAACGAACACCGGGGAGCTGTTTTTT. Translating gives CASSTGTTNTGELFF.

This clone was seen a single time. The CDR3 region has the DNA TGTGCCAGCAGTTGGGGGGACGGTAGCAATCAGCCCCAGCATTTT. As protein: CASSWGDGSNQPQHF. The chain joins TRBV6-5 to TRBJ1-5; a possible D gene is TRBD1 (5 bases). The V gene's germline CDR1 is MNHEY and CDR2 SVGAGI. This CDR3 region has 15 residues. Between the trimmed V and J ends, which lost 4 bases and 0 bases, there was a span of 10 bases.

The chain links TRBV30 to TRBJ1-4; no clear D. The CDR3 has 16 amino acids. Germline V gene sequence: CDR1 GTSNPN, CDR2 SVGIG (reference sequence). The germline V and J ends were trimmed by 1 base and 5 bases, with 17 bases remaining between them. Here the CDR3 reads CAWSAYWPGVNEKLFF. CDR3 coding DNA: TGTGCCTGGAGTGCATACTGGCCAGGCGTCAATGAAAAACTGTTTTTT.

The V call is TRBV5-1, the J call TRBJ1-2; D possibly corresponds to TRBD1 (6 bases). Between the trimmed V and J ends, which lost 3 bases and 8 bases, there was a span of 17 bases. Germline CDR1 and CDR2: SGHRS and YFSETQ. The CDR3 spans 14 residues. The CDR3, as DNA: TGCGCCAGCAGCTACCCAGGGGCGCCTTGGGGCTACACCTTC. Translation: CASSYPGAPWGYTF.

This clone was seen a few times. The chain recombines TRBV30 with TRBJ2-2; TRBD2 matches at 10 bases. Germline assignment: CDR1 GTSNPN and CDR2 SVGIG (reference sequence). CDR3 length equals 15 residues. Trimming removed 7 bases from V and 4 bases from J; junction bases left unmatched: 9. The CDR3 nucleotides are TGTGCCTACCAGGGAAGCGGGAGGGTCACCGGGGAGCTGTTTTTT. Residues: CAYQGSGRVTGELFF.

This sequence joins TRBV5-4 and TRBJ2-1; TRBD2 matches at 8 bases. The V segment lost 4 bases and the J segment 5 bases; nucleotides outside the gene matches: 11. Germline V CDR1 and CDR2: SGHNT, YYREEE (reference sequence). The CDR3 extends over 16 amino acids. The CDR3 spells CASSPAKASGHNEQFF. The CDR3 nucleotides are TGTGCCAGCAGCCCTGCAAAGGCTAGCGGGCACAATGAGCAGTTCTTC.

V and J are TRBV7-3 and TRBJ1-1; 12 nucleotides agree with TRBD1. The V gene end was trimmed by 8 bases and the J gene end by 6 bases; junction bases not matched to a gene: 7. The germline V gene encodes CDR1 SGHTA and CDR2 FQGTGA. CDR3 length: 14 amino acids. The CDR3 DNA is TGTGCCAGCGCTTCGGGACAGGGGGCGTCTGAAGCTTTCTTT. Its translation is CASASGQGASEAFF.